These 16 T cell receptor beta chains were sequenced from one sample in a study of CXCR3-negative and CXCR3-positive naive CD8 T cells. TRB cDNA libraries were made by UMI-labeled 5' RACE. TCRdb reprocessed the 5' RACE reads, with one entry per CDR3 protein and no DNA. Its clone listing holds about 150,000 distinct CDR3 sequences. These TCRs are of unknown antigen specificity. Study results and limitations: CXCR3-expressing naive cells carried TRB CDR3s more hydrophobic than those of CXCR3-negative naive cells.

The sequencing sample was made of naive CXCR3+ CD8+ T cells from blood. The sample's subset: CD45RO-CCR7+CD27+CD95- naive CD8+ T cells expressing CXCR3 (TNR3+). Every receptor here comes from a human donor in good health. Some clones in this sample may be carry-over from other donors' samples.

The genes are TRBV18 and TRBJ2-1. Germline assignment: CDR1 KGHSH and CDR2 LQKENI. This CDR3 is 15 amino acids long. The CDR3: CASSPPGDPYNEQFF.

The chain employs TRBV28 and TRBJ2-2; as DNA is missing, the TRBD1 call by TCRdb cannot be tested. CDR1 is MDHEN, CDR2 SYDVKM, per germline. The CDR3 spans 12 residues. This CDR3 is CASSPWVGELFF. Filled out from reference TRBV28 and TRBJ2-2, the complete variable domain reads DVKVTQSSRYLVKRTGEKVFLECVQDMDHENMFWYRQDPGLGLRLIYFSYDVKMKEKGDIPEGYSVSREKKERFSLILESASTNQTSMYLCASSPWVGELFFGEGSRLTVL.

This chain's CDR3 is CASSLGPGPYEQYF. The chain links TRBV12-3 or TRBV12-4 to TRBJ2-7; TCRdb picks TRBD2, but there is no DNA to check that call. The CDR3 covers 14 residues.

This sequence joins TRBV3-1 and TRBJ2-1; the TCRdb D gene call, TRBD1, has no DNA to confirm it. Germline lookup yields CDR1 LGHDT and CDR2 YNNKEL (reference sequence). The CDR3 is 16 amino acids. The CDR3 here is CAVNLGHRSTYNEQFF.

This chain uses TRBV19 with TRBJ2-5; the D gene TCRdb calls, TRBD1, cannot be checked with no DNA. The CDR3 has 16 residues. Germline CDR1 LNHDA, CDR2 SQIVND (reference sequence). The CDR3 here is CASSIAVSDRQETQYF.

The chain employs TRBV5-1 and TRBJ2-2. The CDR3 loop spans 14 amino acids. From germline, CDR1 is SGHRS and CDR2 YFSETQ. The CDR3 region is CASSLDRFAGELFF.

The V gene is TRBV29-1, the J gene TRBJ1-2; TCRdb selects TRBD1, and the lack of DNA leaves this call unchecked. CDR1 SQVTM and CDR2 ANQGSEA come from the germline V gene. This CDR3 region has 13 residues. CDR3: CSVSTGGVYGYTF.

V is TRBV12-3 or TRBV12-4 and J is TRBJ2-1; without DNA, the TCRdb call of TRBD2 cannot be checked. The CDR3 totals 15 residues. The CDR3 loop reads CASTPAAGGGNEQFF.

The CDR3 sequence is CASSLPGLGIYF. J is TRBJ1-3 and V is TRBV7-9; TCRdb's assignment of TRBD1 cannot be checked, as there is no DNA. CDR1 and CDR2 from the germline V gene are SEHNR and FQNEAQ (reference sequence). This CDR3 comprises 12 residues.

J is TRBJ2-7 and V is TRBV4-1; TCRdb picks TRBD1, but there is no DNA to check that call. The CDR3 has 17 residues. Germline lookup yields CDR1 MGHRA and CDR2 YSYEKL. CDR3 sequence reads: CASSLSGTGIGHYEQYF.

V and J are TRBV11-2 and TRBJ2-7. Per the germline V gene, CDR1 is SGHAT and CDR2 is FQNNGV. The CDR3 spans 13 residues. This CDR3 reads CASSSMRQDEQYF.

The chain employs TRBV19 and TRBJ2-1; absent DNA, TCRdb's TRBD1 call cannot be checked. Germline CDR1 and CDR2: LNHDA and SQIVND (reference sequence). The CDR3 contains 15 residues. The CDR3 loop is CATQKGGTTYNEQFF.

This chain connects TRBV3-1 to TRBJ2-1; TCRdb picks TRBD2, but there is no DNA to check that call. Germline V gene sequence: CDR1 LGHDT, CDR2 YNNKEL (reference sequence). This CDR3 spans 13 amino acids. The CDR3 is CASSNSGNNEQFF.

CDR3 amino acids: CASSAALGTDFNQPQHF. V and J are TRBV7-9 and TRBJ1-5; absent DNA, TCRdb's TRBD1 call cannot be checked. This CDR3 is 17 amino acids long. From germline, CDR1 is SEHNR and CDR2 FQNEAQ (reference sequence).

The gene calls are TRBV7-2 and TRBJ1-2; checking the TCRdb D call of TRBD1 is not possible without DNA. This CDR3 comprises 13 residues. Germline V gives CDR1 SGHTA, CDR2 FQGNSA. CDR3 protein: CASSFTGTYGYTF.

This rearrangement joins TRBV20-1 to TRBJ2-3; as DNA is missing, the TRBD1 call by TCRdb cannot be tested. Germline V gene data show CDR1 as DFQATT and CDR2 as SNEGSKA (reference sequence). The CDR3 has 14 residues. The CDR3 protein is CSARNWDRTDTQYF.